This entry lists 8 T cell receptor beta chains sequenced from one sample in a study of blood T cell repertoires in COVID-19. Assay: immunoSEQ multiplex PCR; the TCRdb copy retains only in-frame clones and omits some. The table shows around 68,000 clones, with roughly three quarters occurring only once. The specimen sequenced was peripheral blood. These receptors all stem from a woman aged 45-65 years with acute or convalescent COVID-19.

In this sample, this clone turned up once. The chain is built from TRBV5-5 and TRBJ2-1; D remains ambiguous. The CDR3 covers 14 residues. Trimming stripped 2 bases from V and 4 bases from J, with 10 bases between. Per germline, CDR1 SGHKS and CDR2 YYEKEE (reference sequence). Here the CDR3 DNA reads TGTGCCAGCAGCTTCTGGGCCCAATACAATGAGCAGTTCTTC. Its translation is CASSFWAQYNEQFF.

The chain employs TRBV28 and TRBJ1-2; 11 nucleotides match TRBD1. Trimming cost V 5 bases and J 7 bases; bases outside gene matches: 9. Germline V CDR1 and CDR2: MDHEN, SYDVKM. This CDR3 spans 15 amino acids. The CDR3, as DNA: TGTGCCAGCAGTCCACTCGGACAGGGGGCGCCTGGCTACACCTTC. Its protein is CASSPLGQGAPGYTF.

The V call is TRBV9, the J call TRBJ1-2; a possible D gene is TRBD1 (5 bases). CDR3 length: 12 residues. Trimming pared 4 bases from V and 8 bases from J, leaving 12 bases between. CDR1 SGDLS and CDR2 YYNGEE come from the germline V gene. The DNA of the CDR3 is TGTGCCAGCAGCCAACTCGGGGGAGGCTACACCTTC. Its protein is CASSQLGGGYTF.

To note about this clone: At one end, the junction sequence differs from germline, possibly due to a read error. CDR3 DNA sequence: TGTGCCAGCAGCTTAGGACTGAGTCGAGCTTTCTTT. Amino acids: CASSLGLSRAFF. This sequence joins TRBV12-3 or TRBV12-4 and TRBJ1-1; D is unresolved. CDR3 length: 12 amino acids.

The V gene is TRBV4-1, the J gene TRBJ2-7; 11 bases fit TRBD2. The CDR3 contains 15 residues. Germline V gene sequence: CDR1 MGHRA, CDR2 YSYEKL. The junction had 5 bases not matched to a gene; V was cut back by 3 bases and J by 4 bases. CDR3 sequence: CASSQVLAGVYEQYF. DNA for the CDR3: TGCGCCAGCAGCCAGGTACTAGCGGGGGTTTACGAGCAGTACTTC.

This clone appeared once. The V gene is TRBV5-1, the J gene TRBJ2-1; 7 nucleotides match TRBD2. The CDR3 is 15 amino acids. The germline V gene encodes CDR1 SGHRS and CDR2 YFSETQ. The ends lost 5 bases at V and 3 bases at J; junction bases unmatched: 8. The DNA for the CDR3 is TGCGCCAGCAGGAGTGGTGTAGCGGGCTACAATGAGCAGTTCTTC. Translating it yields CASRSGVAGYNEQFF.

The chain employs TRBV2 and TRBJ2-3, with 13 nucleotides matching TRBD2. The ends lost 7 bases at V and 5 bases at J; junction bases unmatched: 6. CDR3 length: 15 residues. CDR1 is SNHLY, CDR2 FYNNEI, per germline. CDR3 in DNA: TGTGCCAGCACCAGACTAGCGGGAGGCATAGATACGCAGTATTTT. Translation gives CASTRLAGGIDTQYF.

This clone was found a few times. The rearrangement uses TRBV27 and TRBJ2-7; 9 nucleotides align to TRBD1. With V trimmed by 5 bases and J by 3 bases, 8 bases remained unmatched. CDR3 length: 15 residues. Germline V gives CDR1 MNHEY, CDR2 SMNVEV (reference sequence). This CDR3 reads CASSPRTGAVYEQYF. The CDR3 DNA follows: TGTGCCAGCAGTCCCCGGACAGGGGCCGTCTACGAGCAGTACTTC.